This T cell receptor (beta chain) emerged from a study of identical twins. Study-wide results and limits: Fewer insertions marked abundant cord blood beta clonotypes; young adult naive trended weakly, memory not at all. In beta out-of-frame sequences, the excess sharing between twins was weaker.

cDNA molecules carried unique molecular identifiers, and template switching added a universal primer site. TCRdb re-called the 5' RACE reads with MiXCR, one entry per CDR3 protein. This table holds approximately 240,000 distinct CDR3 sequences, over 13% found once. Donors uniformly comprised healthy Caucasians. This CDR3 has 13 residues. Trimming removed 8 bases at V and 3 bases at J, with 14 bases between. CDR1 is MNHNS and CDR2 is SASEGT in the germline V gene. On this clonotype itself: Its specificity is not known.

This TCR was sampled from a woman between 18 and 29 years old in good health. The chain employs TRBV6-1 and TRBJ2-7; possible D gene TRBD2, 6 bases. Sequencing used memory (CD45RO+) T cells sorted from blood. The CDR3 reads CASATGLHYEQYF. The CDR3 DNA sequence: TGTGCCAGCGCCACGGGACTCCACTACGAGCAGTACTTC.